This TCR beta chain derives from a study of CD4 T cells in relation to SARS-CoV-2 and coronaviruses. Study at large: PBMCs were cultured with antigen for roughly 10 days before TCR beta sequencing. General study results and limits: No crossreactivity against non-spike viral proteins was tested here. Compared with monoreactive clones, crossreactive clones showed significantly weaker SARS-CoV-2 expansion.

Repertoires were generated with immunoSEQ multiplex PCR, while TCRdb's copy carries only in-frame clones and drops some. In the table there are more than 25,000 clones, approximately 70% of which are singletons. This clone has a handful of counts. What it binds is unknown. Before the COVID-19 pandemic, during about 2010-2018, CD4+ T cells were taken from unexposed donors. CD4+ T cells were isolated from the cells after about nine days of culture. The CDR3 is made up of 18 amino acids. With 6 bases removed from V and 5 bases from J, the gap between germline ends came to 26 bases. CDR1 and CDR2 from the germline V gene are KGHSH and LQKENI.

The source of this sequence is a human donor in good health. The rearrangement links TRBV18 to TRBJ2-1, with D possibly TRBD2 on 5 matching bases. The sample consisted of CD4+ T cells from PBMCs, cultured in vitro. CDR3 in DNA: TGTGCCAGCTCCCAGAGAGACTCGGGGTCGGGGAAGAACAATGAGCAGTTCTTC. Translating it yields CASSQRDSGSGKNNEQFF.